These 19 T cell receptor beta chains share one sample of origin, sequenced in a study of molecular identifiers for immune sequencing clone quantification. A single record per CDR3 protein comes from TCRdb applying MiXCR to the PCR reads. The sample includes hundreds of thousands of distinct CDR3 sequences, about 25% of them seen just once. The sequenced sample was naive CD8+ T cells from blood, with Jurkat cell RNA spiked in. Subset here: FACS-sorted CD8+CD4-CCR7+CD45RA+ naive T cells. All receptors come from a human donor in good health. Some libraries in this study had Jurkat cell RNA spiked in.

This clonotype was seen only a few times. The chain links TRBV12-5 to TRBJ1-3; tentatively, D is TRBD1 (6 bases). This CDR3 region has 15 residues. Per the germline V gene, CDR1 is LGHNT and CDR2 is FRNRAP. Trimming took 6 bases from V and 0 from J, leaving 12 bases between them. CDR3 nucleotides: TGTGCTAGTGGCAAGGGGGATTACTCTGGAAACACCATATATTTT. Its translation is CASGKGDYSGNTIYF.

This clonotype was counted at least ten times. V and J are TRBV7-2 and TRBJ2-5, with 9 bases lining up with TRBD2. Germline V gene sequence: CDR1 SGHTA, CDR2 FQGNSA. The length of the CDR3 is 15 residues. J was trimmed by 5 bases and V by 4 bases; bases with no gene match: 8. DNA of the CDR3: TGTGCCAGCAGCTACGGGGCGGGAGGGATCGAGACCCAGTACTTC. This gives the protein CASSYGAGGIETQYF.

As concerns this clonotype: One base away lies a much larger clone, so this may be a sequencing read error. Since the CDR3 does not end with the conserved phenylalanine or tryptophan, this likely comes from a read error. V usage is TRBV29-1 and J usage is TRBJ2-5; D perhaps matches TRBD2 (6 bases). Germline assignment: CDR1 SQVTM and CDR2 ANQGSEA. CDR3 length: 14 amino acids. V was shortened by 4 bases and J by 5 bases, with 17 bases between the two germline ends. The CDR3: CSVAGRHHGETQYL. The CDR3 DNA follows: TGCAGCGTTGCGGGGAGGCATCACGGGGAGACCCAGTACCTC.

The sample holds many counts of this clonotype. The genes are TRBV5-5 and TRBJ2-6; D unresolved. Germline loops: CDR1 SGHKS, CDR2 YYEKEE (reference sequence). This CDR3 is 15 amino acids long. The V and J ends lost 0 bases and 0 bases respectively, with 4 bases between them. The CDR3 reads CASSLVASGANVLTF. CDR3 DNA sequence: TGTGCCAGCAGCTTGGTCGCCTCTGGGGCCAACGTCCTGACTTTC. The full variable domain, completed using reference TRBV5-5 and TRBJ2-6, is DAGVTQSPTHLIKTRGQQVTLRCSPISGHKSVSWYQQVLGQGPQFIFQYYEKEERGRGNFPDRFSARQFPNYSSELNVNALLLGDSALYLCASSLVASGANVLTFGAGSRLTVL.

Notes on this clonotype: A much larger clone lies a single base off, so this may be a read error. Without the conserved terminal phenylalanine or tryptophan, this CDR3 likely stems from a read error. The chain uses TRBV6-1 and TRBJ1-5; the D gene is possibly TRBD1 (5 bases). In germline, CDR1 is MNHNS, CDR2 SASEGT. V was shortened by 10 bases and J by 6 bases, with 16 bases between the two germline ends. This CDR3 contains 13 residues. Written as DNA, the CDR3 is TGTGCCATCGAATGGGGGTACGGTCAGCCCCAGCATTAT. Protein sequence: CAIEWGYGQPQHY.

The table lists this clonotype with a count of one. The conserved closing phenylalanine or tryptophan is absent in this CDR3, likely reflecting a read error. V gene TRBV28 combines with J gene TRBJ2-7, with a possible D match to TRBD2 (6 bases). Germline V gene sequence: CDR1 MDHEN, CDR2 SYDVKM. The CDR3 extends over 15 amino acids. The V and J ends lost 5 bases and 9 bases respectively, with 23 bases between them. CDR3 region: CASSPLGGATLGQYC. The CDR3 coding sequence is TGTGCCAGCAGTCCCTTAGGAGGGGCGACCCTAGGGCAGTACTGC.

In its sample, this clonotype was seen a few times. The rearrangement links TRBV4-1 to TRBJ2-1; D gene unclear. This CDR3 spans 16 amino acids. Germline CDR1 and CDR2: MGHRA and YSYEKL. V gave up 0 bases and J gave up 7 bases, with 16 bases separating them. The CDR3, as DNA: TGCGCCAGCAGCCAAGATCTAATGGTTGTCGGTAATGAGCAGTTCTTC. It is translated as CASSQDLMVVGNEQFF.

This clonotype has a count of ten or more. The V call is TRBV7-8, the J call TRBJ2-1; D remains unclear. The length of the CDR3 is 15 residues. The germline gives CDR1 SGHVS, CDR2 FQNEAQ. V gave up 4 bases and J gave up 3 bases, with 13 bases separating them. The CDR3 nucleotides read TGTGCCAGCAGCTCCCCGCTGACATTCTACAATGAGCAGTTCTTC. Its protein is CASSSPLTFYNEQFF. The full variable domain, with the rest looked up from reference TRBV7-8 and TRBJ2-1, is GAGVSQSPRYKVAKRGQDVALRCDPISGHVSLFWYQQALGQGPEFLTYFQNEAQLDKSGLPSDRFFAERPEGSVSTLKIQRTQQEDSAVYLCASSSPLTFYNEQFFGPGTRLTVL.

As for this clonotype: A read error may explain this, as a much larger clone is one base away. The chain recombines TRBV2 with TRBJ2-7; weak D call: TRBD1 (6 bases). Germline CDR1 reads SNHLY; CDR2 reads FYNNEI. Trimming pared 3 bases from V and 6 bases from J, leaving 9 bases between. This CDR3 comprises 12 residues. In nucleotides, the CDR3 is TGTGCCAGCAGTGATAGGGGGACCGAGCAGTACTTC. Amino acid sequence: CASSDRGTEQYF.

This clonotype came up many times. The chain joins TRBV12-3 or TRBV12-4 to TRBJ2-7; 9 bases fit TRBD2. The CDR3 is made up of 15 amino acids. V shed 6 bases, J shed 1 base, and the junction held 7 bases outside the gene matches. CDR3 sequence reads: CASRISGSQSYEQYF. CDR3 DNA sequence: TGTGCCAGCAGGATTAGCGGGAGTCAGTCCTACGAGCAGTACTTC.

V is TRBV6-2 or TRBV6-3 and J is TRBJ1-1; 8 bases line up with TRBD1. V gave up 0 bases and J gave up 4 bases; unmatched junction bases: 13. The CDR3 contains 18 residues. Germline loops: CDR1 MNHEY, CDR2 SVGEGT. As DNA, the CDR3 is TGTGCCAGCAGTTACTCTTCCGGGACAGGAGGTCGAGGCACTGAAGCTTTCTTT. This sequence encodes CASSYSSGTGGRGTEAFF.

The chain employs TRBV24-1 and TRBJ2-5; TRBD1 matches at 8 bases. J was trimmed by 3 bases and V by 7 bases; bases with no gene match: 3. The CDR3 consists of 13 residues. Germline V gives CDR1 KGHDR, CDR2 SFDVKD. CDR3 protein: CATRGTGEETQYF. DNA of the CDR3: TGTGCCACCAGGGGGACAGGAGAAGAGACCCAGTACTTC.

The chain joins TRBV7-9 to TRBJ2-5; TRBD2 might be the D (5 bases). V lost 5 bases and J lost 4, with 17 bases in between. The germline V gene encodes CDR1 SEHNR and CDR2 FQNEAQ (reference sequence). CDR3 size: 15 residues. The CDR3 DNA reads TGTGCCAGCAGCGAAGGACTGAGCGTTTTAGAGACCCAGTACTTC. It specifies CASSEGLSVLETQYF.

This clonotype appeared many times. This chain connects TRBV27 to TRBJ2-1, with D possibly matching TRBD1 (5 bases). From germline, CDR1 is MNHEY and CDR2 SMNVEV (reference sequence). Between the trimmed V and J ends, which lost 0 bases and 4 bases, there was a span of 10 bases. This CDR3 region has 15 residues. The CDR3 region has the DNA TGTGCCAGCAGTTTATCCCAGGGCACATACAATGAGCAGTTCTTC. Translating gives CASSLSQGTYNEQFF.

This clonotype was observed at least ten times. This chain uses TRBV4-2 with TRBJ2-4; 8 positions agree with TRBD1. The CDR3 covers 18 residues. V lost 4 bases, J lost 1 base, and 12 bases stayed unmatched. Germline V gene sequence: CDR1 LGHNA, CDR2 YNFKEQ. As DNA, the CDR3 is TGTGCCAGCAGCCCTCAAGTCACACAGGGGGGTGCCAAAAACATTCAGTACTTC. This gives the protein CASSPQVTQGGAKNIQYF.

On this clonotype: Its ends do not fully match the called genes, so a read error is possible. The CDR3 region is CAGSATTGEAFF. Here the CDR3 DNA reads TGTGCCGGCAGCGCTACGACAGGAGAAGCTTTCTTT. The V call is TRBV9, the J call TRBJ1-1, with D tentatively TRBD1 (6 bases). Germline loops: CDR1 SGDLS, CDR2 YYNGEE. The CDR3 contains 12 residues.

Notes on this clonotype: A single base separates this from a much larger clone, so it may be a read error. The conserved closing phenylalanine or tryptophan is absent in this CDR3, likely reflecting a read error. This chain connects TRBV4-3 to TRBJ2-3; no definite D call. V was cut by 7 bases and J by 0 bases, with 20 bases left in between. This CDR3 contains 17 residues. Germline CDR1 reads LGHNA; CDR2 reads YSLEER. CDR3 nucleotide sequence: TGCGCCAGCACCCCAAGTTGGCTGGCAACTAGCACAGATACGCAGTATTAT. Translated: CASTPSWLATSTDTQYY.

The table lists this clonotype with a few counts. One end of the junction does not line up with germline, which may come from a read error. This chain joins TRBV6-4 and TRBJ2-3; D is perhaps TRBD1 (5 bases). CDR1 is MRHNA and CDR2 is SNTAGT in the germline V gene. The CDR3 runs 15 residues. CDR3 nucleotides: TGTGTCAGCAGTGGCGGACAACCGACAATAAATACGCAGTATTTT. Translating gives CVSSGGQPTINTQYF.

This clonotype was seen only a few times. The chain joins TRBV10-1 to TRBJ2-5; D is uncertain. The germline gives CDR1 WNHNN, CDR2 SYGVQD (reference sequence). The CDR3 loop spans 16 amino acids. Trimming stripped 3 bases from V and 4 bases from J, with 18 bases between. DNA of the CDR3: TGCGCCAGCAGTGACCCCTTCGGCCCATGCAGAGAGACCCAGTACTTC. Translation: CASSDPFGPCRETQYF.